This passage covers 19 T cell receptor beta chains from one sample sequenced in a study of blood T cell repertoires in COVID-19. Sequencing was performed with immunoSEQ multiplex PCR; in TCRdb, only in-frame clones are kept and a portion is missing. Of around 70,000 clones listed, roughly 80% are singletons. The sequenced sample consisted of peripheral blood. The receptors come from a man between 70 and 80 years old who had recovered from COVID-19.

This rearrangement joins TRBV27 to TRBJ1-1; 7 nucleotides agree with TRBD1. There are 13 residues in the CDR3. V trimming: 4 bases; J trimming: 10 bases; junction bases outside the gene matches: 9. CDR1 and CDR2 from the germline V gene are MNHEY and SMNVEV (reference sequence). CDR3 in amino acids: CASSSRGTGVAFF. CDR3 DNA: TGTGCCAGCAGTTCCCGCGGCACAGGGGTAGCTTTCTTT.

The chain recombines TRBV7-9 with TRBJ2-1; 13 nucleotides align to TRBD2. The CDR3 loop spans 19 amino acids. Per germline, CDR1 SEHNR and CDR2 FQNEAQ (reference sequence). V trimming: 6 bases; J trimming: 0 bases; junction bases outside the gene matches: 11. The CDR3 region has the DNA TGTGCCAGCAGTCTAGCCACTAGCGGGAGGGGAATCTCCTACAATGAGCAGTTCTTC. Protein sequence: CASSLATSGRGISYNEQFF.

In its sample, this clone was seen a few times. The rearrangement joins TRBV30 to TRBJ2-2; TRBD2 agrees at 9 bases. V was clipped by 3 bases and J by 7 bases; unmatched bases: 9. This CDR3 spans 15 amino acids. Germline loops: CDR1 GTSNPN, CDR2 SVGIG (reference sequence). The CDR3 spells CAWRWSGRLGGELFF. The CDR3 region has the DNA TGTGCCTGGAGGTGGAGCGGGAGGTTGGGCGGGGAGCTGTTTTTT. The whole variable domain, filled in from reference TRBV30 and TRBJ2-2, reads SQTIHQWPATLVQPVGSPLSLECTVEGTSNPNLYWYRQAAGRGLQLLFYSVGIGQISSEVPQNLSASRPQDRQFILSSKKLLLSDSGFYLCAWRWSGRLGGELFFGEGSRLTVL.

The chain has TRBV5-6 and TRBJ1-6, with a possible D match to TRBD1 (5 bases). The CDR3 extends over 14 amino acids. Per germline, CDR1 SGHDT and CDR2 YYEEEE. V lost 3 bases, J lost 15 bases, and 19 bases lay in between. This CDR3 is CASSSGVRGSLLHF. The CDR3 DNA is TGTGCCAGCAGCTCGGGGGTACGGGGGTCCCTCCTCCACTTT.

J is TRBJ2-7 and V is TRBV19, with 8 bases identical to TRBD2. Germline V gene sequence: CDR1 LNHDA, CDR2 SQIVND (reference sequence). The CDR3 is 16 residues long. V shed 0 bases and J 5 bases; nucleotides not matched to a gene: 9. The CDR3 reads CASSIEAGDTPDEQYF. The CDR3 region has the DNA TGTGCCAGTAGTATAGAAGCGGGGGACACCCCCGACGAGCAGTACTTC.

This chain uses TRBV27 with TRBJ2-7, with D possibly TRBD1 on 6 matching bases. Trimming removed 6 bases at V and 3 bases at J, with 27 bases between. Germline loops: CDR1 MNHEY, CDR2 SMNVEV (reference sequence). The CDR3 runs 18 residues. CDR3 sequence reads: CASRNSLGAGENFYEQYF. The CDR3 DNA reads as TGTGCCAGCAGGAACTCTTTAGGGGCAGGGGAAAATTTCTACGAGCAGTACTTC.

The rearrangement joins TRBV6-5 to TRBJ2-7; 11 bases fit TRBD2. The V segment lost 2 bases and the J segment 2 bases; nucleotides outside the gene matches: 5. The germline gives CDR1 MNHEY, CDR2 SVGAGI. The CDR3 spans 16 residues. The CDR3 DNA reads TGTGCCAGCAGTTACAGGGGGACTAGCGGCCCCTACGAGCAGTACTTC. This codes for CASSYRGTSGPYEQYF.

The chain is built from TRBV2 and TRBJ2-7, with D unclear. Germline-derived CDR1 and CDR2 are SNHLY and FYNNEI. CDR3 length equals 13 residues. Trimming took off 2 bases at V and 3 bases at J, with 8 bases between the two ends. The DNA of the CDR3 is TGTGCCAGCAGTGAAATAATCGGCTACGAGCAGTACTTC. Translated, it gives CASSEIIGYEQYF.

The V call is TRBV19, the J call TRBJ1-3; D remains unclear. The ends were cut back, 5 bases at V and 0 bases at J, with 8 bases in the middle. This CDR3 is 14 amino acids long. Looked up from germline, CDR1 is LNHDA and CDR2 is SQIVND (reference sequence). The CDR3 DNA reads TGTGCCAGTAGTTTAATTTACTCTGGAAACACCATATATTTT. It specifies CASSLIYSGNTIYF.

This chain links TRBV25-1 with TRBJ2-6, with 7 bases lining up with TRBD2. The CDR3 has 16 residues. V shed 3 bases and J 2 bases; nucleotides not matched to a gene: 4. Germline lookup yields CDR1 MGHDK and CDR2 SYGVNS. This CDR3 reads CASSDRAGAGANVLTF. The CDR3 nucleotides read TGTGCCAGCAGTGATCGGGCGGGGGCTGGGGCCAACGTCCTGACTTTC.

The CDR3 loop reads CASSLGGLAADTQYF. The CDR3 DNA reads TGCGCCAGCAGCTTGGGGGGACTAGCAGCAGATACGCAGTATTTT. This chain joins TRBV5-1 and TRBJ2-3, with 9 bases identical to TRBD2. V dropped 0 bases and J dropped 4; count of bases not matched to a gene: 3. This CDR3 comprises 15 residues. Germline CDR1 is SGHRS and CDR2 is YFSETQ. The whole variable domain, filled in from reference TRBV5-1 and TRBJ2-3, reads KAGVTQTPRYLIKTRGQQVTLSCSPISGHRSVSWYQQTPGQGLQFLFEYFSETQRNKGNFPGRFSGRQFSNSRSEMNVSTLELGDSALYLCASSLGGLAADTQYFGPGTRLTVL.

This chain links TRBV4-3 with TRBJ1-1; D is undetermined. Germline V lookup: CDR1 LGHNA, CDR2 YSLEER. Trimming removed 1 base from V and 3 bases from J, with 9 bases in between. The CDR3 covers 14 residues. The CDR3 is CASSQGYSYTEAFF. CDR3 bases: TGCGCCAGCAGCCAAGGTTACAGCTACACTGAAGCTTTCTTT.

This clone was detected ten times or more. This chain joins TRBV11-2 and TRBJ2-7, with D perhaps matching TRBD1 (6 bases). There are 15 residues in the CDR3. Germline V gene sequence: CDR1 SGHAT, CDR2 FQNNGV. The ends were cut back, 3 bases at V and 0 bases at J, with 12 bases in the middle. CDR3: CASSLDDRSSYEQYF. CDR3 nucleotides: TGTGCCAGCAGCTTGGACGACAGGTCCTCCTACGAGCAGTACTTC.

The chain carries TRBV25-1 and TRBJ1-4; no firm D call. V lost 9 bases and J 5 bases, leaving 7 bases between the germline ends. CDR3 length equals 11 residues. Per the germline V gene, CDR1 is MGHDK and CDR2 is SYGVNS. CDR3 in amino acids: CASQRNEKLFF. The CDR3 coding sequence is TGTGCCAGTCAGAGGAATGAAAAACTGTTTTTT.

The chain links TRBV5-1 to TRBJ2-1; TRBD2 aligns across 12 bases. Germline loops: CDR1 SGHRS, CDR2 YFSETQ. The length of the CDR3 is 16 residues. Trimming cost V 4 bases and J 6 bases; bases outside gene matches: 8. The CDR3 protein is CASSPRLAGALNEQFF. CDR3 coding DNA: TGCGCCAGCAGCCCAAGACTAGCGGGGGCCCTCAATGAGCAGTTCTTC. The variable domain in full, with the rest retrieved from reference TRBV5-1 and TRBJ2-1, is KAGVTQTPRYLIKTRGQQVTLSCSPISGHRSVSWYQQTPGQGLQFLFEYFSETQRNKGNFPGRFSGRQFSNSRSEMNVSTLELGDSALYLCASSPRLAGALNEQFFGPGTRLTVL.

The rearrangement joins TRBV11-2 to TRBJ2-5; D not resolved. The length of the CDR3 is 14 residues. V shed 0 bases and J shed 1 base, with 6 bases lying between them. Looked up from germline, CDR1 is SGHAT and CDR2 is FQNNGV. CDR3 sequence reads: CASSLEPLQETQYF. DNA of the CDR3: TGTGCCAGCAGCTTAGAACCACTCCAAGAGACCCAGTACTTC.

This clone was found once. This rearrangement joins TRBV29-1 to TRBJ2-3, with D possibly being TRBD2 (7 bases). The ends were cut back, 7 bases at V and 0 bases at J, with 14 bases in the middle. The CDR3 loop spans 14 amino acids. The germline V gene encodes CDR1 SQVTM and CDR2 ANQGSEA. CDR3 DNA: TGCAGCGGAGGGGGGGCAGATAGCACAGATACGCAGTATTTT. Translating it yields CSGGGADSTDTQYF.

The chain uses TRBV28 and TRBJ1-2; 7 bases align to TRBD1. The CDR3 has 12 residues. Unmatched junction bases numbered 5, after V lost 7 bases and J lost 6 bases. The germline gives CDR1 MDHEN, CDR2 SYDVKM. Here the CDR3 DNA reads TGTGCCAGCACAAAGACAGGGAATGGCTACACCTTC. Residues: CASTKTGNGYTF.

The chain carries TRBV4-1 and TRBJ2-7, with 10 bases aligning to TRBD1. Germline trimming cut 4 bases from V and 2 bases from J; bases unmatched to any gene: 8. The CDR3 runs to 16 residues. Germline lookup yields CDR1 MGHRA and CDR2 YSYEKL. The CDR3 nucleotides read TGCGCCAGCAGCCCTCCATCCGGGACAGGGGCCTACGAGCAGTACTTC. Residues: CASSPPSGTGAYEQYF.